The 9 T cell receptor beta chains listed next were all sequenced from one sample in a study of T cell changes during pregnancy in multiple sclerosis. TCRdb keeps only in-frame clones here, not all; method: immunoSEQ multiplex PCR. The sample records under 70,000 clones, roughly 91% being singletons. Sequenced material: CD4+ T cells from peripheral blood mononuclear cells, taken after pregnancy. The receptors were sampled from a female donor with multiple sclerosis, enrolled in a pregnancy study.

The V gene is TRBV7-2, the J gene TRBJ1-5, with 9 nucleotides matching TRBD1. This CDR3 has 14 residues. The V segment lost 5 bases and the J segment 10 bases; nucleotides outside the gene matches: 9. Germline V gene sequence: CDR1 SGHTA, CDR2 FQGNSA. The CDR3 is CASSLSTGGGPQHF. The CDR3, as DNA: TGTGCCAGCAGCCTAAGTACAGGGGGCGGTCCCCAGCATTTT.

This sequence joins TRBV7-9 and TRBJ2-7; weak D call: TRBD2 (6 bases). This CDR3 is 18 amino acids long. The germline V and J ends were trimmed by 1 base and 2 bases, with 21 bases remaining between them. The germline gives CDR1 SEHNR, CDR2 FQNEAQ (reference sequence). The CDR3 sequence: CASSLGGRRRTGAYEQYF. The DNA for the CDR3 is TGTGCCAGCAGCTTAGGAGGCAGAAGAAGGACGGGGGCCTACGAGCAGTACTTC.

The CDR3: CASSPIDAGASNTEAFF. DNA for the CDR3: TGTGCCAGCAGCCCTATTGATGCAGGGGCCAGTAACACTGAAGCTTTCTTT. The rearrangement joins TRBV14 to TRBJ1-1, with D maybe TRBD1 (6 bases). The CDR3 contains 17 residues. CDR1 and CDR2 from the germline V gene are SGHDN and FVKESK. Trimming pared 4 bases from V and 2 bases from J, leaving 20 bases between.

J is TRBJ2-7 and V is TRBV30, with D possibly matching TRBD2 (6 bases). Looked up from germline, CDR1 is GTSNPN and CDR2 is SVGIG (reference sequence). The CDR3 is 12 amino acids. V was trimmed by 8 bases and J by 3 bases, leaving 14 bases between them. The CDR3 loop is CAGGTLLYEQYF. In nucleotides, the CDR3 is TGTGCCGGCGGGACTCTCCTCTACGAGCAGTACTTC.

The rearrangement uses TRBV7-2 and TRBJ1-2; D may be TRBD1 (5 bases). This CDR3 is built from 14 residues. Germline CDR1 reads SGHTA; CDR2 reads FQGNSA. V was pared by 3 bases and J by 4 bases, with 12 bases between. CDR3 region: CASSLRGKGYGYTF. CDR3 DNA sequence: TGTGCCAGCAGCTTGCGGGGGAAGGGCTATGGCTACACCTTC. Based on the CDR3 plus reference TRBV7-2 and TRBJ1-2, the full variable domain is GAGVSQSPSNKVTEKGKDVELRCDPISGHTALYWYRQSLGQGLEFLIYFQGNSAPDKSGLPSDRFSAERTGGSVSTLTIQRTQQEDSAVYLCASSLRGKGYGYTFGSGTRLTVV.

The chain employs TRBV6-5 and TRBJ2-5, with 9 nucleotides matching TRBD2. V lost 10 bases to trimming and J lost 5 bases; unmatched junction nucleotides: 11. This CDR3 has 14 amino acids. Germline loops: CDR1 MNHEY, CDR2 SVGAGI. The CDR3 bases are TGTGCCACGGGGCGGGGGGGCCGTTTCGAGACCCAGTACTTC. It specifies CATGRGGRFETQYF.

The rearrangement links TRBV5-1 to TRBJ1-1; possibly TRBD1 for D (5 bases). The CDR3 covers 16 residues. Germline CDR1 reads SGHRS; CDR2 reads YFSETQ. Deletions cut 0 bases from V and 0 bases from J, with 12 bases between. This chain's CDR3 is CASSLGLRTMNTEAFF. CDR3 bases: TGCGCCAGCAGCTTGGGATTGAGGACAATGAACACTGAAGCTTTCTTT.

The chain uses TRBV9 and TRBJ1-2; 8 bases line up with TRBD1. CDR3 size: 17 residues. Germline loops: CDR1 SGDLS, CDR2 YYNGEE. V shed 0 bases and J 2 bases; nucleotides not matched to a gene: 9. The CDR3 here is CASSVGGGTGQNYGYTF. The DNA of the CDR3 is TGTGCCAGCAGCGTAGGGGGGGGGACAGGCCAGAACTATGGCTACACCTTC.

The CDR3: CASSKTGKGYSNQPQHF. In DNA form, the CDR3 reads TGCGCCAGCAGTAAGACAGGGAAGGGCTATAGCAATCAGCCCCAGCATTTT. This chain uses TRBV10-1 with TRBJ1-5, with TRBD1 identical over 7 bases. Trimming at V came to 5 bases and at J to 0 bases, leaving 10 bases not matched to a gene. The CDR3 contains 17 residues. Germline V gene lookup returns CDR1 WNHNN and CDR2 SYGVQD (reference sequence).